This T cell receptor (beta chain) was sequenced in a study of T cells after yellow fever vaccination. Trimming stripped 0 bases from V and 4 bases from J, with 8 bases between. This CDR3 comprises 14 residues. In germline, CDR1 is LNHNV, CDR2 YYDKDF (reference sequence). Study-level points and caveats: Post-booster samples contained most primary-vaccination clones (more than 95% CD4, about 90% CD8). By day 5 rather than day 15, the secondary response had peaked, though it was weaker.

UMIs were added to TCR cDNA along with a universal primer site when it was made by 5'RACE template switching. In TCRdb, the 5' RACE reads were re-called with MiXCR into one record per CDR3 protein. Here the sample spans almost 600,000 distinct CDR3 sequences, roughly 14% being singletons. About this clonotype: Its specificity is unknown.

The origin of this receptor is a man in his thirties or forties who received the YFV17D yellow fever vaccine. The sample in question was PBMCs, obtained on the day of the yellow fever booster vaccination. This chain uses TRBV15 with TRBJ2-3; D call uncertain. CDR3 nucleotide sequence: TGTGCCACCAGCAGAGAGTGGGCCCCAGATACGCAGTATTTT. This codes for CATSREWAPDTQYF.